This TCR beta chain was sequenced during a study of PD-1 blockade in classical Hodgkin lymphoma (dated by TCRdb to the early 2020s). Looking at the study overall: Nivolumab dosing was 3 mg/kg intravenously every 2 weeks, continuing until either disease progression or unacceptable toxicity. The study used CyTOF and TCR beta sequencing to define a peripheral blood immune signature of response to PD-1 blockade in classical Hodgkin lymphoma. On the study overall, not on this receptor specifically: Baseline TCR diversity was reported as lower in newly diagnosed patients than in healthy donors, and lower still in relapsed/refractory patients. The study covered only a single clinical trial cohort, and the causes of the repertoire differences, possibly disease activity or prior therapy, were still not defined. CD4+ but not CD8+ TCR diversity rose significantly by C4D1 (p=0.0027 vs p=0.16), most apparent in complete responders (p=0.02). Trial patients with a complete response had baseline diversity similar to that of newly diagnosed patients, while partial responders and progressors had significantly lower diversity. Patients starting nivolumab less than 1 year after ASCT had lower diversity and were excluded from later analyses to avoid confounding by immune reconstitution.

The intended sense of this specimen's time point label: cycle 4 day 1 (C4D1), after five to seven weeks of nivolumab. Relapse after autologous stem cell transplantation had occurred in all trial patients, and cohorts A, B and C were distinguished by prior brentuximab vedotin exposure. Using a Miltenyi CD8+ T cell isolation kit, CD8+ T cells were purified from thawed PBMCs through magnetic negative selection. A total of under 70 patients with relapsed/refractory classical Hodgkin lymphoma made up the trial cohort, and each patient's best overall response was complete response, partial response or progressive disease. Trial patients were treated with single-agent nivolumab in the multi-cohort phase II CheckMate 205 trial. An independent review committee assessed best overall response using the 2007 International Working Group response criteria. Trial PBMCs were obtained immediately prior to nivolumab initiation (C1D1) and on therapy at cycle 2 day 1 and cycle 4 day 1. Peripheral blood was collected in 8 mL Vacutainer Cell Preparation Tubes, from which PBMCs were isolated by centrifugation and then cryopreserved. Purified CD4+ and CD8+ fractions were prepared only for cases where an additional PBMC sample was available. On LS columns in a quadroMACS separator, the magnetically labelled cells were depleted, and the flow-through was collected as the purified fraction.

The Qiagen DNeasy kit was used to extract genomic DNA from unsorted PBMCs and from the negatively selected CD4+ and CD8+ fractions. Using primers that anneal to V and J segments, immunoSEQ multiplex PCR amplified the TCR beta CDR3 regions. A synthetic immune receptor repertoire was used to minimize amplification bias, and remaining bias was computationally removed after sequencing. The authors processed their data as follows. Repertoire diversity was quantified as the Shannon entropy index using custom Python scripts. The unsorted, CD4+ and CD8+ repertoires were each analyzed separately, with the exception of combined analyses, where CD4+ and CD8+ sequences were merged in silico. A clone was considered expanded if an increase in frequency of at least 2-fold after treatment relative to C1D1 was found, and a pseudocount of 0.5 was applied to clones undetected at baseline. Clones with 0 or 1 copy at C1D1 were defined as singleton clones, while clones with 2 or more copies were defined as non-singleton clones. Clones expanded in unsorted samples were assigned a CD4+, CD8+ or unknown annotation through matching of protein sequences in sorted samples from the same patient. Wilcoxon tests on paired samples were used to test changes in diversity from C1D1 to C4D1. This is the immuneACCESS table as TCRdb keeps it, with only in-frame sequences that have V and J called. A part of the clones is gone; compared with another copy, unresolved V genes explain less than half, and the rest is unexplained. V and J calls and clone size follow that table, whereas D and trimming were derived from the DNA. The sample data list about 9,800 clones, and 70% to 85% of these were observed just once. Roughly 10% of the sample belongs to the ten largest clones.

Worth noting for this clone: Its antigen is currently not known. Base qualities are not at hand, and no much larger clone is one base apart.

The CDR3 contains 13 residues, cysteine and phenylalanine counted. The read is trimmed to its CDR3 DNA, 39 bases read in frame from base 1. The germline V gene encodes CDR1 SGHAT and CDR2 FQNNGV. Relative to germline, V is missing 5 bases and J is missing 5 bases, with 5 bases of the junction outside any gene match. The source is a human donor with classical Hodgkin lymphoma. This specimen was CD8+ T cells from blood, taken before the fourth cycle of nivolumab. The chain was built from TRBV11-2 and TRBJ1-2; 7 of the junction bases match TRBD1. The DNA sequence is given as TGTGCCAGCAGCCGACAGGGAGAGTATGGCTACACCTTC. Its protein is CASSRQGEYGYTF.